The 9 T cell receptor beta chains below were found in one sample sequenced in a study of T cell responses to AZD1222 COVID-19 vaccine. Clones were read by immunoSEQ multiplex PCR, and TCRdb kept only the in-frame ones, dropping some. The table records over 150,000 clones, around nine tenths of them present only once. Sequenced material: peripheral blood, taken 28 days after the second AZD1222 dose. All receptors come from an adult who received the AZD1222 COVID-19 vaccine.

The V call is TRBV6-5, the J call TRBJ1-2, with 8 bases lining up with TRBD1. CDR3 length: 15 residues. V lost 0 bases to trimming and J lost 6 bases; unmatched junction nucleotides: 6. The germline V gene encodes CDR1 MNHEY and CDR2 SVGAGI. The CDR3 sequence: CASSYSKDRADGYTF. CDR3 nucleotides: TGTGCCAGCAGTTACTCGAAGGACAGGGCCGATGGCTACACCTTC.

The chain has TRBV5-6 and TRBJ1-1; TRBD1 matches at 7 bases. Germline CDR1 is SGHDT and CDR2 is YYEEEE. CDR3 length equals 13 residues. V shed 4 bases, J shed 7 bases, and the junction held 7 bases outside the gene matches. CDR3 region: CASSPTGFNEAFF. CDR3 coding DNA: TGTGCCAGCAGCCCGACAGGGTTTAATGAAGCTTTCTTT.

The genes are TRBV12-3 or TRBV12-4 and TRBJ1-2; D might be TRBD1 (5 bases). The V end was cut by 8 bases, the J end by 6 bases, with 16 bases between. The CDR3 has 13 residues. The CDR3 loop reads CASRSGTPHGYTF. The CDR3 DNA sequence: TGTGCCAGCCGGTCCGGGACTCCCCATGGCTACACCTTC.

The V gene is TRBV12-3 or TRBV12-4, the J gene TRBJ1-5; no clear D. V lost 0 bases and J 12 bases, leaving 9 bases between the germline ends. This CDR3 is built from 12 residues. The CDR3 region is CASSLAGPLQHF. The CDR3 bases are TGTGCCAGCAGTTTAGCAGGGCCGCTCCAGCATTTT.

This chain links TRBV4-2 with TRBJ1-3; D is uncertain. The V gene lost 0 bases and the J gene lost 0 bases, with 9 bases spanning the gap. The CDR3 is made up of 16 amino acids. The V gene's germline CDR1 is LGHNA and CDR2 YNFKEQ. DNA of the CDR3: TGTGCCAGCAGCCAAGATATCGGCAGCTCTGGAAACACCATATATTTT. Its translation: CASSQDIGSSGNTIYF.

The chain uses TRBV27 and TRBJ2-5; 10 nucleotides align to TRBD1. This CDR3 has 14 residues. The ends lost 5 bases at V and 9 bases at J; junction bases unmatched: 9. The germline CDR1 and CDR2 sequences are MNHEY and SMNVEV (reference sequence). The CDR3 DNA is TGTGCCAGCAGTCGAACCTCCGGGACAGGGGCCCAGTACTTC. Amino acid sequence: CASSRTSGTGAQYF.

The chain links TRBV12-5 to TRBJ1-2, with D perhaps matching TRBD1 (6 bases). This CDR3 is built from 14 residues. Trimming shortened V by 7 bases and J by 6 bases, and 18 bases separated the two germline ends. Germline values: CDR1 LGHNT, CDR2 FRNRAP. The CDR3 reads CASDMTGRMDGYTF. For the CDR3, the DNA is TGTGCTAGTGATATGACAGGCAGGATGGATGGCTACACCTTC.

CDR3 DNA sequence: TGTGCCAGCAGCTCCGGGCCCGGTGAGGGGCCTTTCTTT. Encoded protein: CASSSGPGEGPFF. The chain has TRBV2 and TRBJ1-1, with a weak D call TRBD1 (5 bases). This CDR3 is 13 amino acids long. Trimming removed 6 bases at V and 12 bases at J, with 20 bases between. Looked up from germline, CDR1 is SNHLY and CDR2 is FYNNEI.

This clone has just a few counts. The gene calls are TRBV20-1 and TRBJ1-4; D is unresolved. The CDR3 is 13 residues long. The V gene's germline CDR1 is DFQATT and CDR2 SNEGSKA (reference sequence). V was trimmed by 3 bases and J by 8 bases, leaving 13 bases between them. CDR3 amino acids: CSASTAPGEKLFF. CDR3 sequence (DNA): TGCAGTGCTAGTACGGCCCCGGGGGAAAAACTGTTTTTT.